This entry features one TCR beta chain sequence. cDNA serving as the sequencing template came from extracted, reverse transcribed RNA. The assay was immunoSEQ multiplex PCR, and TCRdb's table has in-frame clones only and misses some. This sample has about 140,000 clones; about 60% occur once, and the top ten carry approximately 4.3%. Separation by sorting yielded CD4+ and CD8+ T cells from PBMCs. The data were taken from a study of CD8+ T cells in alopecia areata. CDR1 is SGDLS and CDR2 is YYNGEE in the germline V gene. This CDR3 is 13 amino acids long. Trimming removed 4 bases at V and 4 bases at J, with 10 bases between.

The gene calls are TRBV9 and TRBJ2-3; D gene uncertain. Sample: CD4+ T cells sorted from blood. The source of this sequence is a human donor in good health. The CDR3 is CASSLRVSDTQYF. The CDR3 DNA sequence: TGTGCCAGCAGCCTACGGGTCTCAGATACGCAGTATTTT.